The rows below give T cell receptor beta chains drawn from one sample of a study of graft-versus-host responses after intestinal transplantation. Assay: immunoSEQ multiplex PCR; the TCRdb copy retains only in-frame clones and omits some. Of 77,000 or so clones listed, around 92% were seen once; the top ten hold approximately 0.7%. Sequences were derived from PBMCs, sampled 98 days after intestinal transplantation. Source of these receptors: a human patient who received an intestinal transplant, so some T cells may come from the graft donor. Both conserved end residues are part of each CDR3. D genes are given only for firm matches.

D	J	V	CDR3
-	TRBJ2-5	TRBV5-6	CASSFDWASQGETQYF
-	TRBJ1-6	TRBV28	CASSYRDGFGSSPLHF
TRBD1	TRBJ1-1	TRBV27	CASSSRQGAMNTEAFF
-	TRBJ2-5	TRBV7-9	CASSLVGGRETQYF
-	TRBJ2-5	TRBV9	CASSWTGDQETQYF
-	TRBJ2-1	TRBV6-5	CASSYSMNNEQFF
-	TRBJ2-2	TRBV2	CASKRGENTGELFF
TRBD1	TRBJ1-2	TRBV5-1	CASSLRQGANYGYTF
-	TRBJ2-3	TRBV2	CASSEEAGPDTQYF
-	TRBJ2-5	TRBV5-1	CASSSDREGGDTQYF
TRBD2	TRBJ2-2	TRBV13	CASSSPTGGAGELFF
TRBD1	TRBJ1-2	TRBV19	CASSNSGGRGYTF
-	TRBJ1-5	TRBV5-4	CASSLDRKQPQHF
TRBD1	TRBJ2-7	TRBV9	CASSESGTGTYEQYF
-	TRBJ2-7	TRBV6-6	CASSSRGGSYEQYF
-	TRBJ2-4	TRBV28	CASRGGREENIQYF
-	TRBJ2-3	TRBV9	CASSVGLGGPSTDTQYF
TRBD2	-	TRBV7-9	CASSSGPGGYEQYF
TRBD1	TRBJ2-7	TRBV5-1	CASSLLANSQGAYEQYF
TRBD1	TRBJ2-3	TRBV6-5	CASSYSGQGGTDTQYF
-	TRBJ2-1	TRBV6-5	CASSYLDEQFF
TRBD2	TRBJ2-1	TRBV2	CASSVKREVKNEQFF
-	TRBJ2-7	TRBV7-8	CASSLVSEGEQYF